This TCR beta chain was recorded in a study of T cell responses to AZD1222 COVID-19 vaccine. Study details: The analysis combined second doses at about 4 or about 12 weeks.

The data were produced by immunoSEQ multiplex PCR, yet TCRdb's version contains in-frame clones alone and is incomplete. This repertoire shows tens of thousands of clones, about 85% found once; its top ten account for 3.5% to 4%. Per germline, CDR1 LNHDA and CDR2 SQIVND (reference sequence). The CDR3 extends over 14 amino acids. After removal of 6 bases from V and 7 bases from J, the junction contained 8 bases not matched to a gene. Comment on this clone: Its specificity is not known.

General study findings and limits: Seropositive at baseline were only six AZD1222 recipients.

This sample comprised peripheral blood, obtained on day 0 of AZD1222 vaccination. The source of this sequence is an adult in good health. The chain carries TRBV19 and TRBJ1-5; TRBD1 aligns across 8 bases. This CDR3 reads CASRQGGAGQPQHF. CDR3 nucleotides: TGTGCCAGTAGACAGGGGGGGGCTGGGCAGCCCCAGCATTTT.